This T cell receptor (beta chain) was recovered during a study of OX40 agonist ivuxolimab in advanced cancers. Study overall: Treatment of patients was with ivuxolimab, an agonistic anti-OX40 (CD134) antibody.

Findings and caveats of the study: Clonal expansion by week 6 occurred in CD4+ and CD8+ blood T cells (at 0.1 to 3.0 mg/kg).

The CDR3 consists of 17 residues. V lost 7 bases and J lost 9; bases outside the gene matches: 16. Germline lookup yields CDR1 LGHNA and CDR2 YNFKEQ. Clones were sequenced by immunoSEQ multiplex PCR, and TCRdb holds only the in-frame ones, with some missing. The sample yields 15,000 to 25,000 clones, around two thirds seen once. Within the sample, this clone is medium-sized (0.01 to 0.1%). Its antigen is not identified. Patients with autoimmune history or systemic immunosuppression were excluded. Blood specimens came from baseline, cycle 4 day 1, and cycle 7 day 1. This receptor was identified in an adult with an advanced solid tumor such as melanoma, head and neck, liver or kidney cancer. The input for sequencing was CD4+ or CD8+ T cells sorted from blood, taken in a trial of the OX40 agonist ivuxolimab. The chain combines TRBV4-2 with TRBJ1-6, with 9 bases fitting TRBD1. For the CDR3, the DNA is TGTGCCAGCACTCACGAAAATCCCGGGACAGGGAGTTCACCCCTCCACTTT. This encodes CASTHENPGTGSSPLHF.